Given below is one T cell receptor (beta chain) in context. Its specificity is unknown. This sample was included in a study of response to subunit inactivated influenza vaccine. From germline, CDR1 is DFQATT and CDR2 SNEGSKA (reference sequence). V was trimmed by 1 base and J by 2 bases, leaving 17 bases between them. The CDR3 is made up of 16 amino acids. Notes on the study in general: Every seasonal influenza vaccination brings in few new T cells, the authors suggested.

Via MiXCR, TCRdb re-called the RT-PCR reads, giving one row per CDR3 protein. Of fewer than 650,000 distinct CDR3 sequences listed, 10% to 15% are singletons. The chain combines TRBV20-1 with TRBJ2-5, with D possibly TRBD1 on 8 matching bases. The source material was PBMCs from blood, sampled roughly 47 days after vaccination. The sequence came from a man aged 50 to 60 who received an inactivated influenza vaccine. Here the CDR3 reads CSARANRGGPQETQYF. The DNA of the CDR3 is TGCAGTGCTAGAGCCAACAGGGGGGGGCCTCAAGAGACCCAGTACTTC.